This TCR beta chain is from a study of blood T cell repertoires in COVID-19. Across the whole study: Spain, Italy and the United States supplied samples that represented acute and convalescent COVID-19. T cells, B-cell-depleted T cells, or PBMCs provided the cDNA or gDNA that served as material.

The V end lost 4 bases, the J end lost 0 bases, and 13 bases lay between the germline ends. The CDR3 runs to 16 residues. This clone was counted between two and nine times. Under the authors' procedure: Estimation of nucleated cell counts was performed using reference gene primer amplification. The method was immunoSEQ multiplex PCR; TCRdb's version includes in-frame clones alone and lacks a portion of them. V and J calls and clone size follow that table, whereas D and trimming were derived from the DNA. Seen here are approximately 250,000 clones, roughly 83% observed once, and the top ten hold less than 8%.

The chain uses TRBV23-1 and TRBJ1-5; TRBD1 might be the D (5 bases). TRBV23-1 is sorted into the ORF group, with uncertain function. Sequenced material: peripheral blood. The sequence was obtained from a woman between 50 and 59 years old with acute or convalescent COVID-19. The CDR3 loop is CASSRRGTDSNQPQHF. The DNA of the CDR3 is TGCGCCAGCAGTCGGCGGGGGACTGATAGCAATCAGCCCCAGCATTTT.